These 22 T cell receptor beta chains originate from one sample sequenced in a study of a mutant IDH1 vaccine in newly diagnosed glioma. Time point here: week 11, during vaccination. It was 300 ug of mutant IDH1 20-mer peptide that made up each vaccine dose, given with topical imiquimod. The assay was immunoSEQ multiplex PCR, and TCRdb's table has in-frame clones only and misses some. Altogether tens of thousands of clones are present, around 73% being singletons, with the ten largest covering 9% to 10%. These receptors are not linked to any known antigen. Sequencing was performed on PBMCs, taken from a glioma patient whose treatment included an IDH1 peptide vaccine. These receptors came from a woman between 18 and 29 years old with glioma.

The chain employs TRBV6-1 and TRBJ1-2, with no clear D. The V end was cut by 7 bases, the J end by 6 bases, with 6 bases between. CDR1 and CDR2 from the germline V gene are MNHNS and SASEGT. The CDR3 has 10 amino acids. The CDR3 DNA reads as TGTGCCAGCAATTTTAATGGCTACACCTTC. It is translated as CASNFNGYTF.

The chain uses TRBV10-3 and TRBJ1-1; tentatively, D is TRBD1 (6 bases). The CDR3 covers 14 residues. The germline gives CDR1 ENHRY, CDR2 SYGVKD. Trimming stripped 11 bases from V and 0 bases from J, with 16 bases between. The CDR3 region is CAVLPQGLNTEAFF. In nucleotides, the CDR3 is TGTGCCGTACTTCCACAGGGTTTGAACACTGAAGCTTTCTTT.

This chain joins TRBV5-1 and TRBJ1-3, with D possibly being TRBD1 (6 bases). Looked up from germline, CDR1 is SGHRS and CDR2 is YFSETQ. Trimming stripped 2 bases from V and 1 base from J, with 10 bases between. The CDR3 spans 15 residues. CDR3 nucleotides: TGCGCCAGCAGCTTATCAGGGGCTTCTGGAAACACCATATATTTT. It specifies CASSLSGASGNTIYF.

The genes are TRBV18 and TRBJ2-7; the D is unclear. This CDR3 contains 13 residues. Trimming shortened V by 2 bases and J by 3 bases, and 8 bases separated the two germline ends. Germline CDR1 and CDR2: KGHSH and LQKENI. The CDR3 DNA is TGTGCCAGCTCACCAGACGGTGGCTACGAGCAGTACTTC. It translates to CASSPDGGYEQYF.

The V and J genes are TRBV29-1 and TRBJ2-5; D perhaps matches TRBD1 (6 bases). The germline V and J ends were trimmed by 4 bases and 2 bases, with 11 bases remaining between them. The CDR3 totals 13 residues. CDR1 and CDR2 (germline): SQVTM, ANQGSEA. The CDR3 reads CSVARQVQETQYF. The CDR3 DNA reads TGCAGCGTTGCCCGACAGGTTCAAGAGACCCAGTACTTC.

DNA of the CDR3: TGTGCCAGCAGCTTTTATGGGGATCAGCCCCAGCATTTT. Amino acids: CASSFYGDQPQHF. The chain combines TRBV7-2 with TRBJ1-5; D is undetermined. V lost 3 bases, J lost 5 bases, and 8 bases lay in between. This CDR3 contains 13 residues. Germline CDR1 and CDR2: SGHTA and FQGNSA.

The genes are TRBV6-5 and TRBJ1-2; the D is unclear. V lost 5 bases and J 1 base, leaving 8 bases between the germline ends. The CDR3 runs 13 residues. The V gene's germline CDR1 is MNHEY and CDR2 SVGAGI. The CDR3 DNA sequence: TGTGCCAGCAGTCAATCCGTTAACTATGGCTACACCTTC. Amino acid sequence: CASSQSVNYGYTF.

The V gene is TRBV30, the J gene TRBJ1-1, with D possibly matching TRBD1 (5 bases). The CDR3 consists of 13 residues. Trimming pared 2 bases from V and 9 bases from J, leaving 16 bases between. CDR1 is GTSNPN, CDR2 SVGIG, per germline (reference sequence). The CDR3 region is CAWSSGGLGQAFF. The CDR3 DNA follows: TGTGCCTGGAGTTCTGGAGGGCTGGGGCAAGCTTTCTTT. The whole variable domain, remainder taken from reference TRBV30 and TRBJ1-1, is SQTIHQWPATLVQPVGSPLSLECTVEGTSNPNLYWYRQAAGRGLQLLFYSVGIGQISSEVPQNLSASRPQDRQFILSSKKLLLSDSGFYLCAWSSGGLGQAFFGQGTRLTVV.

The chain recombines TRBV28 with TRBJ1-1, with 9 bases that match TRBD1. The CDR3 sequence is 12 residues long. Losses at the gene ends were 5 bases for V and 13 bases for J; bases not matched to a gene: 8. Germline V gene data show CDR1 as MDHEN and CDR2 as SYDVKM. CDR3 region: CASSLGQGKGFF. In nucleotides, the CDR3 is TGTGCCAGCAGTCTGGGACAGGGTAAGGGTTTCTTT. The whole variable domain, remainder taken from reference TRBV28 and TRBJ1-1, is DVKVTQSSRYLVKRTGEKVFLECVQDMDHENMFWYRQDPGLGLRLIYFSYDVKMKEKGDIPEGYSVSREKKERFSLILESASTNQTSMYLCASSLGQGKGFFGQGTRLTVV.

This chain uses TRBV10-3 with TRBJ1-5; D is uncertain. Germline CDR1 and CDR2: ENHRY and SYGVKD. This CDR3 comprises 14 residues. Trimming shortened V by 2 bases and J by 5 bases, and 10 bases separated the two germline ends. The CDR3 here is CAISETEGYQPQHF. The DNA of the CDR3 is TGTGCCATCAGTGAGACGGAGGGATATCAGCCCCAGCATTTT.

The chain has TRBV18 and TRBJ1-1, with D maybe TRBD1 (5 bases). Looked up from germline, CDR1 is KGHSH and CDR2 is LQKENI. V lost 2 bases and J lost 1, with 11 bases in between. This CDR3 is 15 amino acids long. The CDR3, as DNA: TGTGCCAGCTCACCATTTGGGGGAGAGAACACTGAAGCTTTCTTT. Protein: CASSPFGGENTEAFF.

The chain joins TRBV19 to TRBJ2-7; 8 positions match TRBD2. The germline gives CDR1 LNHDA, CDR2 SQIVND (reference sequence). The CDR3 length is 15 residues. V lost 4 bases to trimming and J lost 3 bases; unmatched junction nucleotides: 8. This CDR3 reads CASSSPLAGGYEQYF. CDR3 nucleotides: TGTGCCAGTAGTAGCCCCCTGGCGGGAGGCTACGAGCAGTACTTC.

CDR3 region: CASSSTKELARSSYEQYF. CDR3 nucleotides: TGTGCCAGCAGTTCCACCAAAGAGCTAGCGCGGAGCTCCTACGAGCAGTACTTC. The chain couples TRBV28 to TRBJ2-7; tentative D call: TRBD2 (6 bases). Trimming took off 4 bases at V and 0 bases at J, with 22 bases between the two ends. CDR3 length equals 18 residues. Germline V gene lookup returns CDR1 MDHEN and CDR2 SYDVKM.

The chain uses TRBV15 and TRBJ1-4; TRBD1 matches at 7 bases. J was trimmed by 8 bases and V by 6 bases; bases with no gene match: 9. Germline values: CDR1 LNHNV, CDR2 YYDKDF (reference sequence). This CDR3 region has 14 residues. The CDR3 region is CATSLTGPWEKLFF. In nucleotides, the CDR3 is TGTGCCACCAGTTTGACAGGGCCTTGGGAAAAACTGTTTTTT.

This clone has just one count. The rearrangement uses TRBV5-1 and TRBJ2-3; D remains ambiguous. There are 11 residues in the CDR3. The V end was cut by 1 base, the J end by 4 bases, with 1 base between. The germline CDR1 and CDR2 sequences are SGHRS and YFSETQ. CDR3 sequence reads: CASSLSDTQYF. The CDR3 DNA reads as TGCGCCAGCAGCTTGTCAGATACGCAGTATTTT.

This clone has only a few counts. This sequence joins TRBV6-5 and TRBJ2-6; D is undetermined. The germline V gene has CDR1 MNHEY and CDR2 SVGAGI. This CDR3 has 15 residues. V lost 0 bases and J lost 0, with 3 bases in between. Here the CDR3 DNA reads TGTGCCAGCAGTTACTCTCCCTCTGGGGCCAACGTCCTGACTTTC. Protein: CASSYSPSGANVLTF.

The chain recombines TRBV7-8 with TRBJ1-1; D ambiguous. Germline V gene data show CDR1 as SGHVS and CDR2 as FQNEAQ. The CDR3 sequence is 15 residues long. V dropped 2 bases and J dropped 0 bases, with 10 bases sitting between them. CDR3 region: CASSLRITMNTEAFF. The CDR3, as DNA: TGTGCCAGCAGCTTAAGAATAACTATGAACACTGAAGCTTTCTTT.

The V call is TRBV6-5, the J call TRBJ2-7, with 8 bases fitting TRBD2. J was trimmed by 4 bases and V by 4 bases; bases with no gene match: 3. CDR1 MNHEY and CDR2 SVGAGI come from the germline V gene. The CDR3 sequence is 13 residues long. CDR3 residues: CASSSGGPYEQYF. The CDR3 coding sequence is TGTGCCAGCAGTTCGGGAGGGCCTTACGAGCAGTACTTC.

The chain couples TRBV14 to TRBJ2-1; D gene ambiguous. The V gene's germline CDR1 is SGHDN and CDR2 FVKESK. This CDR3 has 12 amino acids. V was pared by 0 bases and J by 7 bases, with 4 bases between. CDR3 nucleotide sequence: TGTGCCAGCAGCCAAGATAATAATGAGCAGTTCTTC. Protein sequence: CASSQDNNEQFF.

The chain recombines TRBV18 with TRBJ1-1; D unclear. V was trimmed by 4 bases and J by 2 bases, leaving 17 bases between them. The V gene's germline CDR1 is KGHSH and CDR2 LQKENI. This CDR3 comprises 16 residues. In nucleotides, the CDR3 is TGTGCCAGCTCACTATCCTCGACCGAGATCAACACTGAAGCTTTCTTT. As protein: CASSLSSTEINTEAFF.

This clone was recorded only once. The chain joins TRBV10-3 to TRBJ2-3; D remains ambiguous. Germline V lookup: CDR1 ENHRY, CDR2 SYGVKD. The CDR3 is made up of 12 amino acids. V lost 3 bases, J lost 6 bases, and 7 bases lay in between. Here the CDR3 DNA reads TGTGCCATCAGTGACCTAGGTGATACGCAGTATTTT. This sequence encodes CAISDLGDTQYF.

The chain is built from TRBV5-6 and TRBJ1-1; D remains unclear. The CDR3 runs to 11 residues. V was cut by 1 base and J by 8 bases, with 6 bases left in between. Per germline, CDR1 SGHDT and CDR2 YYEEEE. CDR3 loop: CASSLMEEAFF. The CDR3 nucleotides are TGTGCCAGCAGCTTGATGGAAGAAGCTTTCTTT.